Shown below are 20 T cell receptor beta chains from a single sample sequenced in a study of patients and donors after allogeneic stem cell transplantation. A single record per CDR3 protein comes from TCRdb applying MiXCR to the RT-PCR reads. The table shows about 400,000 distinct CDR3 sequences, with 15% to 20% occurring only once. The sequencing sample was made of blood, either unsorted or a sorted T cell fraction (not recorded which). The origin of the receptors is a human donor who was either an allogeneic HSCT recipient or a stem cell or donor lymphocyte infusion donor (not recorded which). It is not recorded whose cells these are; they may come from a transplant donor.

The sample holds a few counts of this clonotype. J is TRBJ1-4 and V is TRBV6-1; D is possibly TRBD1 (6 bases). The CDR3 loop spans 15 amino acids. V shed 5 bases and J shed 7 bases, with 17 bases lying between them. CDR1 and CDR2 from the germline V gene are MNHNS and SASEGT. In DNA, the CDR3 is TGTGCCAGCAGTAAACTCATGGGGGCAGGTGAAAAACTGTTTTTT. It codes for CASSKLMGAGEKLFF.

This clonotype showed up just a few times. The chain carries TRBV5-1 and TRBJ2-1, with D perhaps assigned TRBD1 or TRBD2 (6 bases each). V was pared by 6 bases and J by 8 bases, with 15 bases between. This CDR3 contains 13 residues. CDR1 is SGHRS and CDR2 is YFSETQ in the germline V gene. CDR3 residues: CASMVGGLDEQFF. The CDR3 bases are TGCGCCAGCATGGTGGGGGGCTTAGATGAGCAGTTCTTC.

The table lists this clonotype with a few counts. This chain links TRBV24-1 with TRBJ2-3; D possibly corresponds to TRBD2 (6 bases). Trimming cost V 4 bases and J 6 bases, with 19 bases left between them. Looked up from germline, CDR1 is KGHDR and CDR2 is SFDVKD. The CDR3 is 16 amino acids. CDR3 protein: CATSDATSLGPDTQYF. CDR3 coding DNA: TGTGCCACCAGTGACGCAACTAGCCTGGGCCCCGATACGCAGTATTTT.

The CDR3 reads CASIVGPQGYNEQFF. The CDR3 DNA reads TGTGCCAGCATCGTGGGGCCTCAGGGTTACAATGAGCAGTTCTTC. The rearrangement links TRBV12-3 or TRBV12-4 to TRBJ2-1; a weak D match, TRBD1 (5 bases). Between the trimmed V and J ends, which lost 7 bases and 4 bases, there was a span of 17 bases. This CDR3 comprises 15 residues.

The rearrangement links TRBV11-2 to TRBJ2-2; D is perhaps TRBD1 (5 bases). CDR1 and CDR2 (germline): SGHAT, FQNNGV. Trimming left V 7 bases short and J 1 base short, with 19 bases between. There are 17 residues in the CDR3. Here the CDR3 reads CASTQAWGRENTGELFF. CDR3 nucleotide sequence: TGTGCCAGCACCCAAGCTTGGGGCAGGGAGAACACCGGGGAGCTGTTTTTT.

This clonotype turned up a few times. This sequence joins TRBV4-2 and TRBJ2-3; D is possibly TRBD2 (6 bases). Germline assignment: CDR1 LGHNA and CDR2 YNFKEQ. The CDR3 contains 19 residues. The ends were cut back, 1 base at V and 0 bases at J, with 20 bases in the middle. CDR3 sequence reads: CASSQVQRALGFSTDTQYF. The DNA for the CDR3 is TGTGCCAGCAGCCAAGTCCAGCGGGCCTTAGGGTTTAGCACAGATACGCAGTATTTT.

This clonotype is a singleton in its sample. The chain carries TRBV25-1 and TRBJ2-3, with D perhaps matching TRBD2 (5 bases). From germline, CDR1 is MGHDK and CDR2 SYGVNS. CDR3 size: 16 residues. Trimming took 2 bases from V and 5 from J, leaving 17 bases between them. The CDR3 DNA reads as TGTGCCAGCAGTGAACCCCGGACTGGAATTATAGATACGCAGTATTTT. It specifies CASSEPRTGIIDTQYF.

The CDR3 here is CASSEEAGRTDTQYF. The CDR3 coding sequence is TGTGCCAGCAGTGAAGAGGCAGGGAGGACAGATACGCAGTATTTT. The chain joins TRBV2 to TRBJ2-3; D is perhaps TRBD2 (6 bases). From germline, CDR1 is SNHLY and CDR2 FYNNEI. This CDR3 region has 15 residues. With 1 base removed from V and 3 bases from J, the gap between germline ends came to 11 bases.

This chain uses TRBV29-1 with TRBJ1-6; D is perhaps TRBD1 (6 bases). Germline V CDR1 and CDR2: SQVTM, ANQGSEA. The CDR3 runs to 13 residues. Trimming removed 5 bases at V and 6 bases at J, with 11 bases between. This CDR3 is CSVSQGTNSPLHF. The CDR3 bases are TGCAGCGTTTCTCAGGGGACTAATTCACCCCTCCACTTT.

This clonotype has only a few counts. The chain couples TRBV5-1 to TRBJ2-5, with 9 bases matching TRBD2. Germline V gene data show CDR1 as SGHRS and CDR2 as YFSETQ. V trimming: 4 bases; J trimming: 4 bases; junction bases outside the gene matches: 5. This CDR3 comprises 14 residues. For the CDR3, the DNA is TGCGCCAGCAGCCGGACTAGCGAGATAGAGACCCAGTACTTC. This translates into CASSRTSEIETQYF.

This clonotype showed up just a few times. This rearrangement joins TRBV18 to TRBJ2-5, with D possibly matching TRBD2 (6 bases). Trimming pared 5 bases from V and 4 bases from J, leaving 14 bases between. Germline V gene sequence: CDR1 KGHSH, CDR2 LQKENI. CDR3 length: 14 residues. The DNA of the CDR3 is TGTGCCAGCTCATCCCGGAATAGCGGAGAGACCCAGTACTTC. Translated, it gives CASSSRNSGETQYF.

V usage is TRBV12-3 or TRBV12-4 and J usage is TRBJ1-2; D may be TRBD1 (5 bases). The CDR3 runs to 12 residues. V gave up 6 bases and J gave up 3 bases, with 8 bases separating them. In nucleotides, the CDR3 is TGTGCCAGCAGGGGGGTGGACTATGGCTACACCTTC. Translated: CASRGVDYGYTF.

The V call is TRBV20-1, the J call TRBJ2-7; 9 bases agree with TRBD2. The J segment lost 1 base and the V segment lost 1 base, leaving 2 bases of the junction unmatched. Germline values: CDR1 DFQATT, CDR2 SNEGSKA (reference sequence). CDR3 length equals 14 residues. CDR3 loop: CSARGLAGSYEQYF. DNA for the CDR3: TGCAGTGCTAGAGGGCTAGCGGGGTCCTACGAGCAGTACTTC.

There are many counts of this clonotype. In nucleotides, the CDR3 is TGTGCCCCCACGGGCGGGCCCTACGAGCAGTACTTC. It yields the protein CAPTGGPYEQYF. The chain links TRBV3-1 to TRBJ2-7, with D tentatively TRBD2 (5 bases). Germline V gene data show CDR1 as LGHDT and CDR2 as YNNKEL (reference sequence). The CDR3 length is 12 residues. V lost 11 bases and J 2 bases, leaving 13 bases between the germline ends.

There are a few counts of this clonotype. The chain links TRBV29-1 to TRBJ1-1; D not certain. CDR3 length equals 13 residues. CDR1 and CDR2 from the germline V gene are SQVTM and ANQGSEA. Trimming pared 4 bases from V and 0 bases from J, leaving 9 bases between. The CDR3 protein is CSVARRMNTEAFF. The CDR3 bases are TGCAGCGTTGCTCGTCGAATGAACACTGAAGCTTTCTTT.

This sequence joins TRBV29-1 and TRBJ2-7, with 8 nucleotides matching TRBD1. Germline CDR1 is SQVTM and CDR2 is ANQGSEA. This CDR3 is 12 amino acids long. V gave up 5 bases and J gave up 4 bases; unmatched junction bases: 4. In DNA, the CDR3 is TGCAGCGTTTGTAACAGGGGGTACGAGCAGTACTTC. Translated, it gives CSVCNRGYEQYF.

The chain has TRBV20-1 and TRBJ2-1; D gene uncertain. The CDR3 loop spans 11 amino acids. Germline V gene lookup returns CDR1 DFQATT and CDR2 SNEGSKA (reference sequence). Trimming cost V 5 bases and J 3 bases, with 5 bases left between them. CDR3: CSAGDYNEQFF. As DNA, the CDR3 is TGCAGTGCTGGGGACTACAATGAGCAGTTCTTC.

This clonotype showed up just once. The chain uses TRBV9 and TRBJ2-5; TRBD2 might be the D (5 bases). This CDR3 spans 14 amino acids. Germline CDR1 SGDLS, CDR2 YYNGEE. V was shortened by 0 bases and J by 7 bases, with 13 bases between the two germline ends. CDR3 loop: CASSVGGSEATQYF. The CDR3 coding sequence is TGTGCCAGCAGCGTAGGAGGTAGCGAAGCGACCCAGTACTTC. Looking up the rest from reference TRBV9 and TRBJ2-5 gives the full variable domain: DSGVTQTPKHLITATGQRVTLRCSPRSGDLSVYWYQQSLDQGLQFLIQYYNGEERAKGNILERFSAQQFPDLHSELNLSSLELGDSALYFCASSVGGSEATQYFGPGTRLLVL.

This CDR3 is CASSLEPGHQETQYF. DNA of the CDR3: TGTGCCAGCAGCTTGGAGCCGGGACACCAAGAGACCCAGTACTTC. The genes are TRBV7-9 and TRBJ2-5, with D perhaps TRBD1 or TRBD2 (5 bases each). Trimming stripped 3 bases from V and 0 bases from J, with 11 bases between. Germline V CDR1 and CDR2: SEHNR, FQNEAQ (reference sequence). The CDR3 is 15 amino acids.

This sequence joins TRBV5-1 and TRBJ2-2; no firm D call. Germline V gives CDR1 SGHRS, CDR2 YFSETQ. CDR3 size: 14 residues. V lost 7 bases, J lost 5 bases, and 15 bases lay in between. This CDR3 reads CASHSVGGTGELFF. DNA for the CDR3: TGCGCCAGCCACTCGGTCGGCGGAACCGGGGAGCTGTTTTTT.